This T cell receptor beta chain came from a study of long-term antiretroviral therapy in people with HIV. Survey-level resolution applied to immunoSEQ assay v3.0. Profiling relied on immunoSEQ multiplex PCR, and the TCRdb table lists in-frame clones only, not all of them. This repertoire shows around 24,000 clones, roughly 93% found once; its top ten account for about 10%. After removal of 5 bases from V and 4 bases from J, the junction contained 8 bases not matched to a gene. The germline V gene has CDR1 SGHTA and CDR2 FQGNSA. The CDR3 consists of 15 residues. HIV-positive participants all received treatment in the United States.

This material consisted of unsorted PBMCs, taken 7.6 years after starting antiretroviral therapy. The origin of this receptor is a woman between 35 and 50 years old with HIV. The chain uses TRBV7-2 and TRBJ1-1, with 9 bases lining up with TRBD1. The CDR3 sequence: CASSPWTGVGTEAFF. CDR3 nucleotides: TGTGCCAGCAGCCCTTGGACAGGGGTGGGCACTGAAGCTTTCTTT.